This passage covers 20 T cell receptor beta chains from one sample sequenced in a study of identical twins. TCRdb passed the 5' RACE reads through MiXCR, listing each CDR3 protein once. The sample lists about 700,000 distinct CDR3 sequences, around 5.7% occurring once. The sample consisted of naive T cells sorted from blood. These receptors were taken from a man aged 18 to 30 in good health.

This clonotype has a count of ten or more. J is TRBJ2-5 and V is TRBV20-1; possibly TRBD2 for D (5 bases). V was trimmed by 5 bases and J by 5 bases, leaving 12 bases between them. The CDR3 extends over 12 amino acids. Germline CDR1 reads DFQATT; CDR2 reads SNEGSKA (reference sequence). CDR3 in amino acids: CSAPASSETQYF. Here the CDR3 DNA reads TGCAGTGCTCCGGCTAGCAGCGAGACCCAGTACTTC.

This chain connects TRBV7-8 to TRBJ2-1, with D perhaps matching TRBD1 (5 bases). From germline, CDR1 is SGHVS and CDR2 FQNEAQ. The V gene lost 1 base and the J gene lost 6 bases, with 19 bases spanning the gap. This CDR3 has 17 residues. Here the CDR3 DNA reads TGTGCCAGCAGCTTAGGAGAAGGCAGGGTATATTTCAATGAGCAGTTCTTC. Translation: CASSLGEGRVYFNEQFF.

The CDR3 DNA follows: TGTGCCAGCAGAACAGGAGATGGCTACACCTTC. Translation: CASRTGDGYTF. The rearrangement joins TRBV12-3 or TRBV12-4 to TRBJ1-2; possibly TRBD1 for D (5 bases). V was trimmed by 6 bases and J by 6 bases, leaving 8 bases between them. The length of the CDR3 is 11 residues.

The sample holds many counts of this clonotype. The chain joins TRBV7-6 to TRBJ2-4, with TRBD1 matching over 8 bases. CDR1 and CDR2 (germline): SGHVS, FNYEAQ. The V and J ends lost 4 bases and 0 bases, in that order; junction bases with no gene match: 5. The CDR3 contains 16 residues. The CDR3 spells CASSSLTGVAKNIQYF. The CDR3, as DNA: TGTGCCAGCAGCTCCCTGACAGGGGTAGCCAAAAACATTCAGTACTTC.

This clonotype was counted only a few times. The chain uses TRBV4-2 and TRBJ2-3, with D possibly matching TRBD2 (6 bases). The length of the CDR3 is 14 residues. Germline-derived CDR1 and CDR2 are LGHNA and YNFKEQ. With 4 bases removed from V and 4 bases from J, the gap between germline ends came to 12 bases. DNA for the CDR3: TGTGCCAGCAGCCGGGACTTGGACGCAGATACGCAGTATTTT. Translation gives CASSRDLDADTQYF.

There are many counts of this clonotype. The V and J genes are TRBV5-1 and TRBJ2-5, with 9 nucleotides matching TRBD2. CDR3 length equals 17 residues. Germline lookup yields CDR1 SGHRS and CDR2 YFSETQ. V dropped 3 bases and J dropped 0; count of bases not matched to a gene: 9. The CDR3 protein is CASSWALEREDQETQYF. Written as DNA, the CDR3 is TGCGCCAGCAGCTGGGCCCTCGAGCGGGAGGACCAAGAGACCCAGTACTTC.

This clonotype occurred many times. CDR3: CASSPPGLAGDEELFF. CDR3 coding DNA: TGTGCCAGCAGCCCCCCGGGACTAGCGGGAGATGAGGAGCTGTTTTTT. The chain links TRBV7-4 to TRBJ2-2; TRBD2 aligns across 14 bases. Trimming at V came to 5 bases and at J to 10 bases, leaving 9 bases not matched to a gene. CDR1 is SGHVT, CDR2 SQSDAQ, per germline. There are 16 residues in the CDR3.

The chain uses TRBV5-1 and TRBJ2-3, with D unresolved. With 4 bases removed from V and 0 bases from J, the gap between germline ends came to 12 bases. The CDR3 consists of 15 residues. Germline CDR1 reads SGHRS; CDR2 reads YFSETQ. CDR3 in amino acids: CASSGGRVSTDTQYF. CDR3 bases: TGCGCCAGCAGCGGCGGACGAGTCAGCACAGATACGCAGTATTTT. Using reference TRBV5-1 and TRBJ2-3 for the parts outside the CDR3, the full variable domain is KAGVTQTPRYLIKTRGQQVTLSCSPISGHRSVSWYQQTPGQGLQFLFEYFSETQRNKGNFPGRFSGRQFSNSRSEMNVSTLELGDSALYLCASSGGRVSTDTQYFGPGTRLTVL.

The chain has TRBV4-1 and TRBJ1-3, with a weak D call TRBD1 (5 bases). V was cut by 1 base and J by 1 base, with 23 bases left in between. Germline V gene lookup returns CDR1 MGHRA and CDR2 YSYEKL. The CDR3 has 20 amino acids. Here the CDR3 DNA reads TGCGCCAGCAGCCAAGTTCTTCCGGCGCAGGGATTGATTTCTGGAAACACCATATATTTT. It translates to CASSQVLPAQGLISGNTIYF.

Points on this clonotype: A junction end diverges from the germline sequence, so it may reflect a read error. The rearrangement links TRBV5-5 to TRBJ2-1; D is uncertain. CDR1 is SGHKS, CDR2 YYEKEE, per germline (reference sequence). This CDR3 comprises 12 residues. The CDR3 DNA sequence: TGTGCCAGCAGCTATCCGGCTTTTGAGCGGTTCTTC. Residues: CASSYPAFERFF.

V gene TRBV6-5 combines with J gene TRBJ2-5, with a possible D match to TRBD2 (6 bases). Trimming stripped 5 bases from V and 5 bases from J, with 15 bases between. This CDR3 comprises 14 residues. Germline V gives CDR1 MNHEY, CDR2 SVGAGI. As DNA, the CDR3 is TGTGCCAGCAGTATACTAGCAGGAGTGGAGACCCAGTACTTC. Translating gives CASSILAGVETQYF.

This clonotype was observed at least ten times. V usage is TRBV5-6 and J usage is TRBJ2-2; D is ambiguous. The CDR3 loop spans 14 amino acids. From germline, CDR1 is SGHDT and CDR2 YYEEEE. V gave up 4 bases and J gave up 4 bases, with 11 bases separating them. CDR3 DNA sequence: TGTGCCAGCAGCCAGCTGTGGCCCACCGGGGAGCTGTTTTTT. This codes for CASSQLWPTGELFF.

CDR3 region: CASILPGQGKNIQYF. CDR3 bases: TGTGCCTCAATACTACCGGGACAGGGGAAAAACATTCAGTACTTC. The V call is TRBV30, the J call TRBJ2-4; 10 nucleotides align to TRBD1. Germline V gene lookup returns CDR1 GTSNPN and CDR2 SVGIG (reference sequence). This CDR3 contains 15 residues. V lost 7 bases to trimming and J lost 4 bases; unmatched junction nucleotides: 10.

This clonotype was recorded many times. CDR3 sequence: CSATGLAGEPSYNEQFF. In nucleotides, the CDR3 is TGCAGTGCTACCGGACTAGCGGGGGAGCCCTCCTACAATGAGCAGTTCTTC. The chain joins TRBV20-1 to TRBJ2-1; TRBD2 agrees at 13 bases. Per germline, CDR1 DFQATT and CDR2 SNEGSKA (reference sequence). The CDR3 runs 17 residues. V lost 4 bases to trimming and J lost 0 bases; unmatched junction nucleotides: 6.

This clonotype was found many times. The chain recombines TRBV12-3 or TRBV12-4 with TRBJ2-4; D could derive from TRBD1 or TRBD2 (6 bases each). V was trimmed by 5 bases and J by 9 bases, leaving 11 bases between them. The CDR3 has 12 amino acids. The CDR3 bases are TGTGCCAGCAGTACGGGGGCATCCATTCAGTACTTC. Its protein is CASSTGASIQYF.

This clonotype was observed a handful of times. The chain recombines TRBV20-1 with TRBJ2-1; D gene uncertain. The CDR3 has 14 amino acids. Germline lookup yields CDR1 DFQATT and CDR2 SNEGSKA (reference sequence). The V end lost 7 bases, the J end lost 0 bases, and 13 bases lay between the germline ends. CDR3 sequence (DNA): TGCAGTGTCCGGGTAGCTAGCTCCTACAATGAGCAGTTCTTC. Residues: CSVRVASSYNEQFF.

This clonotype was seen a handful of times. J is TRBJ2-1 and V is TRBV11-3, with 7 positions matching TRBD2. From germline, CDR1 is SGHNT and CDR2 YENEEA. This CDR3 spans 14 amino acids. After removal of 4 bases from V and 6 bases from J, the junction contained 6 bases not matched to a gene. This CDR3 is CASSWRERINEQFF. The CDR3 DNA reads as TGTGCCAGCAGCTGGCGGGAGCGGATCAATGAGCAGTTCTTC.

This clonotype was counted only a few times. V and J are TRBV3-1 and TRBJ1-2; D is unresolved. The CDR3 totals 13 residues. The germline CDR1 and CDR2 sequences are LGHDT and YNNKEL (reference sequence). V gave up 0 bases and J gave up 4 bases, with 6 bases separating them. CDR3 DNA: TGTGCCAGCAGCCAAGACAGCTCCTATGGCTACACCTTC. This codes for CASSQDSSYGYTF.

The table lists this clonotype with a few counts. The rearrangement joins TRBV27 to TRBJ2-7; 9 positions agree with TRBD1. The V segment lost 6 bases and the J segment 6 bases; nucleotides outside the gene matches: 12. The CDR3 is made up of 15 amino acids. Germline values: CDR1 MNHEY, CDR2 SMNVEV (reference sequence). The CDR3 coding sequence is TGTGCCAGCAGACCCACAGGGGGCATTCGGGGCGAGCAGTACGTC. It translates to CASRPTGGIRGEQYV.

Many counts were recorded for this clonotype. This rearrangement joins TRBV5-6 to TRBJ2-7, with 8 bases lining up with TRBD1. Germline CDR1 reads SGHDT; CDR2 reads YYEEEE. The ends lost 3 bases at V and 5 bases at J; junction bases unmatched: 4. This CDR3 region has 13 residues. This CDR3 is CASSYGQGHEQYF. The CDR3 bases are TGTGCCAGCAGCTACGGACAGGGCCACGAGCAGTACTTC.